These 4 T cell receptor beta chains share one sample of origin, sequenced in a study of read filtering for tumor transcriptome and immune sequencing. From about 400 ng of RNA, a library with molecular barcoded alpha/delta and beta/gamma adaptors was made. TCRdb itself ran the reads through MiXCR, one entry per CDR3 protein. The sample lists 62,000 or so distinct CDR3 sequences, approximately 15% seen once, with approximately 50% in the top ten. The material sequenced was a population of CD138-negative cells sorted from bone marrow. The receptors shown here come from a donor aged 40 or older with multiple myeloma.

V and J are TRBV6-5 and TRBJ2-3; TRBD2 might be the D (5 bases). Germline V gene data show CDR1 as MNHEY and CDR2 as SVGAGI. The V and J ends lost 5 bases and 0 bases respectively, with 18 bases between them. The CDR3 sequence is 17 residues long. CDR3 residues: CASSRGAGGASTDTQYF. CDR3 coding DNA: TGTGCCAGCAGTCGCGGTGCAGGAGGCGCTAGCACAGATACGCAGTATTTT.

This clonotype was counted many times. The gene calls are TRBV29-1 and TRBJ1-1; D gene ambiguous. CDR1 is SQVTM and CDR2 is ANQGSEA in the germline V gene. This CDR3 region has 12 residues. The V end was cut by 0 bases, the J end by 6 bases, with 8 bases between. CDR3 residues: CSVEDQGPEAFF. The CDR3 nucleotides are TGCAGCGTTGAAGATCAAGGCCCTGAAGCTTTCTTT. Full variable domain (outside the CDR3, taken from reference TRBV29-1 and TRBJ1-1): SAVISQKPSRDICQRGTSLTIQCQVDSQVTMMFWYRQQPGQSLTLIATANQGSEATYESGFVIDKFPISRPNLTFSTLTVSNMSPEDSSIYLCSVEDQGPEAFFGQGTRLTVV.

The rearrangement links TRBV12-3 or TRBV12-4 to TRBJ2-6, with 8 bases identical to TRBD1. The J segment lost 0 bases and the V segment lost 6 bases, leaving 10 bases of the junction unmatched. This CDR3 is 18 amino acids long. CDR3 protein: CASSDIGQGRSGANVLTF. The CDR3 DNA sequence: TGTGCCAGCAGCGATATTGGACAGGGCCGCTCTGGGGCCAACGTCCTGACTTTC.

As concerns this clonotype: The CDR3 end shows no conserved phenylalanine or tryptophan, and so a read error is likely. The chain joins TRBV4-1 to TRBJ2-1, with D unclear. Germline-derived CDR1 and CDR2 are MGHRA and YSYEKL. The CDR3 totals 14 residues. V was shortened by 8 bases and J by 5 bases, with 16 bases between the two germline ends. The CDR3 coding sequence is TGCGCCAGCGGCCGAGACTCTTTTAACAATGAGCAGTTCTAC. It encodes CASGRDSFNNEQFY.